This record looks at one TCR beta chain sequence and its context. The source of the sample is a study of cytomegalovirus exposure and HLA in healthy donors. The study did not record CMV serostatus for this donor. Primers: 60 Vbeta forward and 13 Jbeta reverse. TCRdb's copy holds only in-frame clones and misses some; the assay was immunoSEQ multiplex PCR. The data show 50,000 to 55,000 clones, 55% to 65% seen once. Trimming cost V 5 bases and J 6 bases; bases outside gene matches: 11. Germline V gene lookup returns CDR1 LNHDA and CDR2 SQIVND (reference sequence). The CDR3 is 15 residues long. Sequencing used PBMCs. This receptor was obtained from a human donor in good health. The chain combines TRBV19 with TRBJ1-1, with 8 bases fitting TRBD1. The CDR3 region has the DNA TGTGCCAGTAGTGTTGGAACAGGGGGTTTTGCTGAAGCTTTCTTT. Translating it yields CASSVGTGGFAEAFF.